The 5 T cell receptor beta chains below all came from one sample that was sequenced in a study of spatial heterogeneity in lung cancer (dated by TCRdb to between 2018 and 2021). In light of the paper, this sample's time point label describes: sample taken at primary tumor resection. Preparation of the library involved 5' RACE. These reads were obtained on a NextSeq 500. TCRdb trimmed the raw reads at Q25, called clones with MiXCR and kept productive beta chains. A single entry per CDR3 protein holds the most common genes and DNA from its merged rows. Present in this sample are tens of thousands of distinct CDR3 sequences, over 9.5% of which were seen just once. Under 50% of the sample belongs to the ten largest clones. The starting material was PBMCs, obtained at surgery. These receptor sequences come from a male donor with early-stage non-small cell lung cancer.

J is TRBJ1-6 and V is TRBV6-4, with unresolved D. The CDR3 is made up of 14 amino acids. Germline CDR1 reads MRHNA; CDR2 reads SNTAGT. V gave up 2 bases and J gave up 6 bases, with 8 bases separating them. CDR3 coding DNA: TGTGCCAGCAGTGACAGGGTGCCTAATTCACCCCTCCACTTT. Translating gives CASSDRVPNSPLHF.

This clonotype was found a few times. The V gene is TRBV12-2, the J gene TRBJ2-3; the table assigns TRBD1, which was not confirmed against the DNA. TRBV12-2 is recorded as a pseudogene. The CDR3 consists of 16 residues. CDR3 sequence (DNA): TGTGCCCCCGACTCCGGGGGAACCCGGGGCACAGATACGCAGTATTTT. Amino acids: CAPDSGGTRGTDTQYF.

This clonotype has just a few counts. This sequence joins TRBV4-3 and TRBJ1-3, with no clear D. The CDR3 is 16 residues long. V lost 0 bases, J lost 0 bases, and 9 bases lay in between. Per the germline V gene, CDR1 is LGHNA and CDR2 is YSLEER. Here the CDR3 DNA reads TGCGCCAGCAGCCAAGAGGTTCAGAGCTCTGGAAACACCATATATTTT. Translating gives CASSQEVQSSGNTIYF.

This clonotype occurred a few times. The rearrangement uses TRBV28 and TRBJ2-5; D unclear. The V end lost 3 bases, the J end lost 11 bases, and 10 bases lay between the germline ends. CDR3 size: 11 residues. Per the germline V gene, CDR1 is MDHEN and CDR2 is SYDVKM. The CDR3 protein is CASSFTRNQYF. The CDR3 coding sequence is TGTGCCAGCAGTTTCACGAGGAATCAGTACTTC.

The chain is built from TRBV3-1 and TRBJ1-5; D is ambiguous. The CDR3 is 13 residues long. V gave up 0 bases and J gave up 7 bases, with 7 bases separating them. The V gene's germline CDR1 is LGHDT and CDR2 YNNKEL (reference sequence). In DNA, the CDR3 is TGTGCCAGCAGCCAAGATTGGGAACAGCCCCAGCATTTT. This encodes CASSQDWEQPQHF.